A selection of T cell receptor beta chains follows, all from one sample in a study of T cell responses to AZD1222 COVID-19 vaccine. Profiling relied on immunoSEQ multiplex PCR, and the TCRdb table lists in-frame clones only, not all of them. The sample lists about 150,000 clones; approximately 91% were seen once. Here the sequenced sample was peripheral blood, taken 28 days after the second AZD1222 dose. These TCRs come from an adult who received the AZD1222 COVID-19 vaccine. The CDR3 runs from the conserved cysteine through the conserved F or W. Each record gives: V gene, J gene, CDR3 protein.

v_gene: TRBV7-2; j_gene: TRBJ1-5; CDR3aa: CASSLVLGGSNQPQHF
v_gene: TRBV2; j_gene: TRBJ2-1; CDR3aa: CASSALFTNEQFF
v_gene: TRBV27; j_gene: TRBJ2-1; CDR3aa: CASSSTGGLVGVHEQFF
v_gene: TRBV4-2; j_gene: TRBJ2-2; CDR3aa: CASSHPWAGRTNTGELFF
v_gene: TRBV5-5; j_gene: TRBJ2-7; CDR3aa: CASSFIPDSYEQYF
v_gene: TRBV9; j_gene: TRBJ2-1; CDR3aa: CASSVEPHLYNEQFF
v_gene: TRBV10-3; j_gene: TRBJ2-1; CDR3aa: CAISEPRGTGSDEQFF
v_gene: TRBV5-1; j_gene: TRBJ1-3; CDR3aa: CASSLGQTYSGNTIYF
v_gene: TRBV5-8; j_gene: TRBJ1-2; CDR3aa: CASNLRGPYGYTF
v_gene: TRBV29-1; j_gene: TRBJ2-3; CDR3aa: CSVEVSSTDTQYF
v_gene: TRBV19; j_gene: TRBJ1-2; CDR3aa: CASSISGTGAGYTF
v_gene: TRBV19; j_gene: TRBJ1-5; CDR3aa: CASSIPGQGINQPQHF
v_gene: TRBV18; j_gene: TRBJ2-6; CDR3aa: CASSPLGAGSGANVLTF
v_gene: TRBV19; j_gene: TRBJ2-3; CDR3aa: CASSIGNPSGGTDTQYF
v_gene: TRBV5-4; j_gene: TRBJ2-7; CDR3aa: CASTMAGGPHEQYF
v_gene: TRBV18; j_gene: TRBJ1-4; CDR3aa: CASSAGLNEKLFF
v_gene: TRBV19; j_gene: TRBJ2-1; CDR3aa: CASRVGDRNNEQFF
v_gene: TRBV19; j_gene: TRBJ1-1; CDR3aa: CASSILAGWAEAFF
v_gene: TRBV2; j_gene: TRBJ2-7; CDR3aa: CATKPDRGYEQYF
v_gene: TRBV3-1/TRBV3-2; j_gene: TRBJ2-1; CDR3aa: CASSHRLAGNEQFF
v_gene: TRBV6-5; j_gene: TRBJ1-4; CDR3aa: CASSPQGAGEKLFF
v_gene: TRBV28; j_gene: TRBJ1-5; CDR3aa: CASSLFTSNQPQHF
v_gene: TRBV19; j_gene: TRBJ1-2; CDR3aa: CASSRRDTLWEGYTF
v_gene: TRBV11-2; j_gene: TRBJ2-5; CDR3aa: CASSSRTSVKTQYF
v_gene: TRBV19; j_gene: TRBJ2-1; CDR3aa: CASSRGQSYNEQFF
v_gene: TRBV29-1; j_gene: TRBJ1-1; CDR3aa: CSTIQGGTEAFF
v_gene: TRBV7-9; j_gene: TRBJ2-2; CDR3aa: CASSLVGWRVGEATGELFF
v_gene: TRBV7-2; j_gene: TRBJ2-7; CDR3aa: CASSLYLQETEQYF
v_gene: TRBV4-1; j_gene: TRBJ1-5; CDR3aa: CASSPWTGGPRGPQHF
v_gene: TRBV3-1/TRBV3-2; j_gene: TRBJ2-4; CDR3aa: CASSQGGVNKNIQYF
v_gene: TRBV5-1; j_gene: TRBJ2-7; CDR3aa: CASSLDARQSRGQYF
v_gene: TRBV19; j_gene: TRBJ2-1; CDR3aa: CASMLRGAPSPEQFF
v_gene: TRBV28; j_gene: TRBJ2-2; CDR3aa: CASKGLAGDGTGELFF
v_gene: TRBV5-5; j_gene: TRBJ2-7; CDR3aa: CASSPENAGRLGIGQYF
v_gene: TRBV6-5; j_gene: TRBJ2-7; CDR3aa: CASSTPGTGGYEQYF
v_gene: TRBV5-1; j_gene: TRBJ1-2; CDR3aa: CASSLGQQSFYGYTF
v_gene: TRBV10-1; j_gene: TRBJ1-2; CDR3aa: CASSEGQNYGYTF
v_gene: TRBV7-2; j_gene: TRBJ1-2; CDR3aa: CASSSGGNYGYTF
v_gene: TRBV6-5; j_gene: TRBJ1-2; CDR3aa: CASSLDSNYGYTF
v_gene: TRBV11-2; j_gene: TRBJ2-1; CDR3aa: CASSLVLDSAGKSGEQFF
v_gene: TRBV6-6; j_gene: TRBJ2-3; CDR3aa: CASRPRSRGTDTQYF
v_gene: TRBV6-1; j_gene: TRBJ1-6; CDR3aa: CASSEQRSSYNSPLHF
v_gene: TRBV11-2; j_gene: TRBJ2-7; CDR3aa: CASSRQVYEQYF
v_gene: TRBV3-1/TRBV3-2; j_gene: TRBJ2-1; CDR3aa: CASSQALAGNNEQFF
v_gene: TRBV10-3; j_gene: TRBJ2-5; CDR3aa: CAISNVGQGEETQYF
v_gene: TRBV9; j_gene: TRBJ1-1; CDR3aa: CASSVGYPNTEAFF
v_gene: TRBV5-4; j_gene: TRBJ2-5; CDR3aa: CASSRLAGSYQETQYF
v_gene: TRBV3-1/TRBV3-2; j_gene: TRBJ1-6; CDR3aa: CASSQGQGSNSPLHF
v_gene: TRBV9; j_gene: TRBJ2-1; CDR3aa: CASSEAGTGAYNEQFF
v_gene: TRBV18; j_gene: TRBJ1-5; CDR3aa: CASSPDLTGASKQPQHF
v_gene: TRBV4-1; j_gene: TRBJ2-4; CDR3aa: CASSQIGPGQGANIQYF
v_gene: TRBV12-3/TRBV12-4; j_gene: TRBJ1-5; CDR3aa: CASSLGLKGVQHF
v_gene: TRBV6-5; j_gene: TRBJ1-1; CDR3aa: CASSSQDRWAEAFF